This T cell receptor (beta chain) was sequenced during a study of blood T cell repertoires in COVID-19. Overall study context: From T cells, B-cell-depleted T cells, or PBMCs came the material, which was cDNA or gDNA.

The length of the CDR3 is 15 residues. With V trimmed by 0 bases and J by 1 base, 0 bases remained unmatched. Per the germline V gene, CDR1 is SGHDT and CDR2 is YYEEEE. Details on this clone: Other DNA variants within this sample encode the same CDR3.

Produced via immunoSEQ multiplex PCR; TCRdb's table is partial and in-frame only. The data show about 220,000 clones, around 82% seen once. The chain is built from TRBV5-6 and TRBJ2-3, with 9 bases that match TRBD2. Source material: peripheral blood. The TCR sequence derives from a woman between 50 and 59 years old with acute or convalescent COVID-19. The chain's CDR3 is CASSLGLAGTDTQYF. The CDR3 nucleotides are TGTGCCAGCAGCTTGGGACTAGCGGGCACAGATACGCAGTATTTT.